This record concerns one TCR beta chain sequence. No cognate antigen has been identified for it. Base qualities are not provided; no much larger clone lies one nucleotide away. The data belong to a study of shared clonotypes between healthy human individuals (dated by TCRdb to 2020 to 2022). About the investigation overall: The cohort comprised a couple of women and a few men aged 18 to 49 years. For each donor, CD4 naive and CD4 memory were each run on three plates, CD8 naive on two plates, and CD8 memory on one plate. The study deeply sequenced blood TCR repertoires of about five healthy adults to estimate repertoire size and the extent of clonotype sharing between individuals. Libraries were prepared and TCR repertoires were sequenced by different laboratories using diverse techniques, in order to increase sequencing depth and limit assay-specific biases. Each donor's leukapheresis produced roughly between roughly 0.85 and 10 billion PBMCs.

The germline V gene gives CDR1 as SGHNT and CDR2 as YENEEA. Including cysteine and phenylalanine, the CDR3 has 14 amino acids. Only the CDR3 part of the read is kept: 42 bases, read in frame from the first base. Trimming costs V 0 bases and J 8 bases, and their ends lie 11 bases apart. The investigation overall reported the following: Pairwise subsampling indicated that sequencing depth was expected to affect the degree of clonotype sharing among donors. Larger estimated clonotype richness was generally found for naive subsets than for memory subsets. Even with the large sequencing depth, rarefaction of the sorted-subset datasets indicated that sequencing was incomplete. About 5% of naive CD4, 3% to 4% of naive CD8, 2.3% of memory CD4, and 0.4% of memory CD8 clonotypes were shared across several donors. Sampling was restricted to blood, and TCR repertoires in tissues likely differ from the TCR repertoires found in blood. The small number of donors limited the genetic and exposure-history diversity represented. Compared with non-shared clonotypes, the clonotypes found in all four sorted-subset donors had higher generation probabilities.

Using the deep immunoSEQ assay, multiplex PCR amplified TCR CDR3 regions from genomic DNA. For each cell subset, the extracted genomic DNA was distributed evenly across all wells of several immunoSEQ 96-well plates, and each plate served as one replicate. For sorted subsets, around 200 ng genomic DNA, equal to about 30,000 T cell genomes, was loaded into each replicate PCR. Purified libraries were measured with a Qubit 3.0 fluorometer, size-checked on a Bioanalyzer 2100, and measured again with the KAPA Library Quantification kit. Every immunoSEQ 96-well plate was sequenced on a dedicated single-read 150-cycle Illumina NextSeq 550 flow cell. Under the source paper's analysis protocol: Because the immunoSEQ output held only junctional sequences and lacked quality scores, the filtering could not match the filtering applied to full-length reads. Sequences were annotated with PyIR, a Python wrapper for IgBLAST v1.9, and V/J genes and CDR3 were assigned using IMGT germline references. Reads were removed for weak V/J assignments (E-value above 1e-6), missing CDR3, stop codons, out-of-frame junctions, or ambiguous translated residues. V3J clonotypes were defined as sequences sharing the same inferred V gene, J gene, and CDR3 amino acid sequence. The percentage overlap between two repertoires was calculated by dividing the number of shared unique clonotypes by the size of the smaller repertoire. Richness of each repertoire was evaluated using RTK rarefaction, the Chao1 estimator, and Recon v2.1 estimates of unobserved clonotypes. For all TCRbeta clonotypes obtained by the gDNA method from four donors, generation probabilities were computed with OLGA. The immuneACCESS repertoire file appears here via TCRdb, limited to in-frame rearrangements. These files lack a portion of the clones; in checked studies, under half of the deficit traces to unresolved V genes, and the cause of the others is not known. V and J calls and clone size are copied from that table; D and trimming were computed from the DNA. The sample table shows around 690,000 clones, and about 90% are seen once. Of the sample, about a third is held by the ten largest clones.

The donors were healthy, HIV-negative adults with no recently reported acute infections or vaccinations. All donors were Caucasian adults living in Nashville, Tennessee, USA. CD8 memory samples were composed of magnetically selected CD45RO+ cells combined with CCR7-negative CD45RA+ effector memory (TemRA) cells. Blood was obtained by leukapheresis, after which PBMCs were separated by Ficoll-Histopaque density gradient centrifugation and cryopreserved in liquid nitrogen vapor phase. Analytical flow cytometry was used to check the purity and quantity of each magnetically sorted T cell population. Each sorted fraction had its genomic DNA isolated and then quantified by UV absorbance on a Nanodrop 2000c.

The chain links TRBV11-3 with TRBJ2-1; tentative D gene TRBD1, with 5 bases matching. Source material: memory CD8+ T cells from PBMCs. This sample's cell subset or site label indicates: CD45RO+ cells pooled with CCR7-negative TemRA cells. This clonotype was sampled from a man between 18 and 35 years old in good health. Some clones in this sample may be carry-over from other donors' samples. The CDR3 protein is CASSLEQALDEQFF. The bases are TGTGCCAGCAGCTTAGAACAGGCACTTGATGAGCAGTTCTTC.